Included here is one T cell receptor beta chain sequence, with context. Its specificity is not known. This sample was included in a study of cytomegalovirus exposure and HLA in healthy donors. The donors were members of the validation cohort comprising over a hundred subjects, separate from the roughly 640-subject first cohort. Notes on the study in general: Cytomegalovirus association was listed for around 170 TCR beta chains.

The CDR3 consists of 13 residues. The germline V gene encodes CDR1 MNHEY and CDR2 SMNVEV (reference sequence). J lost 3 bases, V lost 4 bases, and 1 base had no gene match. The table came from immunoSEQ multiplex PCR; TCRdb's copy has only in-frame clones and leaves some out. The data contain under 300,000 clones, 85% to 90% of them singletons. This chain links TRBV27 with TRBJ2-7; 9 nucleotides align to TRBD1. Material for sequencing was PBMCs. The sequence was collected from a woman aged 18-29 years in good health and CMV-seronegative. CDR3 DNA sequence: TGTGCCAGCAGTTCGGGACAGGGCTACGAGCAGTACTTC. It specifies CASSSGQGYEQYF.